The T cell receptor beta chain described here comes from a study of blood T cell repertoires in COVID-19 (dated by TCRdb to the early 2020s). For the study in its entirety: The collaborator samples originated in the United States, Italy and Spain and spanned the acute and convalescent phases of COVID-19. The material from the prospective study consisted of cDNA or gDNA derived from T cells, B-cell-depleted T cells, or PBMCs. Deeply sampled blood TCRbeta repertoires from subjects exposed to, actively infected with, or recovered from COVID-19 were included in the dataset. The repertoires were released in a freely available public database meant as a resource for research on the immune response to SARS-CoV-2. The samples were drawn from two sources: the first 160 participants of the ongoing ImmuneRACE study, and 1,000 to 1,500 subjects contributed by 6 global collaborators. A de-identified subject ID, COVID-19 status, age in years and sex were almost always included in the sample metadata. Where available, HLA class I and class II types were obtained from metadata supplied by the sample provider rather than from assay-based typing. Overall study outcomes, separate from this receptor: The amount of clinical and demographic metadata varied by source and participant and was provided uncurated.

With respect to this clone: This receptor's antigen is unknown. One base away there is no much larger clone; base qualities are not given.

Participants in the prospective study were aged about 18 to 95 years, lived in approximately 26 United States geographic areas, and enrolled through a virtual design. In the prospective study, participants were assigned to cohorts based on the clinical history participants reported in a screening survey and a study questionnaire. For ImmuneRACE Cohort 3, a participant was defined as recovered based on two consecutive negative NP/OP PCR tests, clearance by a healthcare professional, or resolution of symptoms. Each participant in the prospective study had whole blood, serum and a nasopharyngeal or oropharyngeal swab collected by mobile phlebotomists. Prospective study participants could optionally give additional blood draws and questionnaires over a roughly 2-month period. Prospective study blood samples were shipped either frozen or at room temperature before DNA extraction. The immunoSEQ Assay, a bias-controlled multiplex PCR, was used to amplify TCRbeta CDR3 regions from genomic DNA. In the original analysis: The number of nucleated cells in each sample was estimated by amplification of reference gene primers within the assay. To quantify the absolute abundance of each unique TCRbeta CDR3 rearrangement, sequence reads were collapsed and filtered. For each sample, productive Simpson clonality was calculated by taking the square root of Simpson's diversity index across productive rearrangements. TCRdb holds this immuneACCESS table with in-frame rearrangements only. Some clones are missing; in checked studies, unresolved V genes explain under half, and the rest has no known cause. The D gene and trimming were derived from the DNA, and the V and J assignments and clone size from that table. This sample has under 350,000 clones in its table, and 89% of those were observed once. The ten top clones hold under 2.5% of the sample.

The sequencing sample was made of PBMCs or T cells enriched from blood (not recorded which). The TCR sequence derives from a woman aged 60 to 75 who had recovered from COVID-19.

The CDR3 region has the sequence CASSDGTGSNQPQHF. The nucleotide sequence reads TGTGCCAGCAGCGATGGGACAGGGTCTAATCAGCCCCAGCATTTT. The rearranged chain carries TRBV9 and TRBJ1-5, with 9 middle bases fitting TRBD1. The CDR3 has 15 amino acids, counting the end cysteine and phenylalanine. CDR3 DNA only is kept here, 45 bases in frame from base 1. Unmatched junction bases come to 5, with V trimmed by 3 bases and J by 4 bases. For CDR1 and CDR2, the germline V gene lists SGDLS and YYNGEE. With the rest looked up from the reference TRBV9 and TRBJ1-5 genes rather than sequenced, the full variable domain is DSGVTQTPKHLITATGQRVTLRCSPRSGDLSVYWYQQSLDQGLQFLIQYYNGEERAKGNILERFSAQQFPDLHSELNLSSLELGDSALYFCASSDGTGSNQPQHFGDGTRLSIL.